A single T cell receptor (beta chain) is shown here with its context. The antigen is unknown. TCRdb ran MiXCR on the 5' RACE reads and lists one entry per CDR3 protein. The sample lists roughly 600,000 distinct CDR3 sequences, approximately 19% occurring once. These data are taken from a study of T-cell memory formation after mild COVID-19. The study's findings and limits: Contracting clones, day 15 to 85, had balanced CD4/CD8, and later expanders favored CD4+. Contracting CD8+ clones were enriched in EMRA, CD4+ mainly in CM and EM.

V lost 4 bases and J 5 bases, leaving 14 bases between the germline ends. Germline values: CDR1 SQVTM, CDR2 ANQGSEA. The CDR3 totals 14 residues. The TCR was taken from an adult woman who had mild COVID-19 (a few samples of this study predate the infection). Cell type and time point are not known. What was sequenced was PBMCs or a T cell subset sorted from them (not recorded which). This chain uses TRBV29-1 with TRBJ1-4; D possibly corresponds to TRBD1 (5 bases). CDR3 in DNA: TGCAGCGTTGTAAGGGTGGAGGGGAATGAAAAACTGTTTTTT. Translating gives CSVVRVEGNEKLFF.